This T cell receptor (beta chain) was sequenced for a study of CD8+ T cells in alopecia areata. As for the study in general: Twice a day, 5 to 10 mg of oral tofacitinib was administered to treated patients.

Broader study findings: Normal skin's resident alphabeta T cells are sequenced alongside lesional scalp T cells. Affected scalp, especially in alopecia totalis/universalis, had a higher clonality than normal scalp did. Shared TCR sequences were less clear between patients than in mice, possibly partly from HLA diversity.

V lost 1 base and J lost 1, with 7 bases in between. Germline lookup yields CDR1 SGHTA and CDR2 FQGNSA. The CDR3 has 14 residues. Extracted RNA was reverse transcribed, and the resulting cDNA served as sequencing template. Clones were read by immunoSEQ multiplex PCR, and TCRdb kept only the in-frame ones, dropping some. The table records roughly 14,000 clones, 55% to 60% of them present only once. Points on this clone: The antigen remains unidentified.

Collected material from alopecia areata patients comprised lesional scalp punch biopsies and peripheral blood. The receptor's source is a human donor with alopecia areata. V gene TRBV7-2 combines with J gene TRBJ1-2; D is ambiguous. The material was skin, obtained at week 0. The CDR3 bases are TGTGCCAGCAGCTTAGGGTCCAATAACTATGGCTACACCTTC. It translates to CASSLGSNNYGYTF.